The 27 T cell receptor beta chains presented below share a single source sample, sequenced in a study of shared clonotypes between healthy human individuals. The method was immunoSEQ multiplex PCR; TCRdb's version includes in-frame clones alone and lacks a portion of them. This sample carries roughly 700,000 clones, about 74% of them seen once, and the ten largest clones take 1.5% to 2%. Sequencing input: memory CD4+ T cells sorted from blood. Specified subset: CD45RA-negative fraction. These receptor sequences come from a woman aged 25 to 39 in good health.

The genes are TRBV15 and TRBJ2-5; D is unclear. Trimming pared 3 bases from V and 5 bases from J, leaving 16 bases between. Germline V gene data show CDR1 as LNHNV and CDR2 as YYDKDF (reference sequence). There are 15 residues in the CDR3. The CDR3 reads CATSSFALARETQYF. The CDR3, as DNA: TGTGCCACCAGCAGCTTCGCATTGGCGCGGGAGACCCAGTACTTC.

The V gene is TRBV2, the J gene TRBJ2-7; TRBD1 matches at 7 bases. With 6 bases clipped from V and 0 bases from J, the junction kept 8 bases outside the gene matches. The CDR3 loop spans 15 amino acids. Looked up from germline, CDR1 is SNHLY and CDR2 is FYNNEI. The CDR3 sequence: CASRQGTSSSYEQYF. CDR3 coding DNA: TGTGCCAGCAGACAGGGGACCTCTAGCTCCTACGAGCAGTACTTC.

This clone occurred once. V is TRBV5-1 and J is TRBJ1-1; D gene unclear. The CDR3 spans 11 residues. The V end lost 6 bases, the J end lost 1 base, and 4 bases lay between the germline ends. Germline loops: CDR1 SGHRS, CDR2 YFSETQ. Here the CDR3 reads CASIANTEAFF. Written as DNA, the CDR3 is TGCGCCAGCATCGCGAACACTGAAGCTTTCTTT.

Written as DNA, the CDR3 is TGTGCCAGCTCTCCTACCGGACAGGGCCCCTTGGGCTATGGCTACACCTTC. The encoded protein is CASSPTGQGPLGYGYTF. This chain links TRBV18 with TRBJ1-2; TRBD1 agrees at 8 bases. The CDR3 is 17 residues long. Germline lookup yields CDR1 KGHSH and CDR2 LQKENI. The trim removed 6 bases at V and 4 bases at J, leaving 16 bases unmatched.

The chain joins TRBV27 to TRBJ2-3, with D perhaps TRBD2 (6 bases). The CDR3 runs 15 residues. The V end lost 6 bases, the J end lost 5 bases, and 18 bases lay between the germline ends. CDR1 is MNHEY, CDR2 SMNVEV, per germline (reference sequence). The CDR3 is CASRLLGGFIDTQYF. CDR3 nucleotide sequence: TGTGCCAGCAGACTCTTGGGAGGATTTATAGATACGCAGTATTTT.

Regarding this clone: This sample also contains other DNA sequences that code for the same CDR3. V is TRBV28 and J is TRBJ1-2; D not certain. Germline-derived CDR1 and CDR2 are MDHEN and SYDVKM. V lost 1 base and J lost 4, with 4 bases in between. The CDR3 has 12 residues. CDR3 in DNA: TGTGCCAGCAGTTTATATGGCTATGGCTACACCTTC. Encoded protein: CASSLYGYGYTF.

V usage is TRBV7-8 and J usage is TRBJ2-5; 9 bases line up with TRBD2. The germline V gene encodes CDR1 SGHVS and CDR2 FQNEAQ. V dropped 5 bases and J dropped 2; count of bases not matched to a gene: 18. There are 19 residues in the CDR3. DNA for the CDR3: TGTGCCAGCAGCCCCCGGGGGGTAGCGGGAGTTTCGGGGCAAGAGACCCAGTACTTC. Protein product: CASSPRGVAGVSGQETQYF.

This clone was recorded once. The chain joins TRBV28 to TRBJ2-7, with 9 bases that match TRBD2. Germline V gene data show CDR1 as MDHEN and CDR2 as SYDVKM. The CDR3 length is 16 residues. Trimming removed 3 bases from V and 3 bases from J; junction bases left unmatched: 9. The CDR3 protein is CASSFPKSSGIYEQYF. CDR3 DNA sequence: TGTGCCAGCAGTTTTCCCAAGTCTAGCGGGATCTACGAGCAGTACTTC.

The count of this clone is one. The same CDR3 is also encoded by other DNA sequences in this sample. The chain links TRBV5-1 to TRBJ1-2; D call uncertain. This CDR3 is built from 14 residues. CDR1 is SGHRS, CDR2 YFSETQ, per germline. The V end lost 0 bases, the J end lost 7 bases, and 13 bases lay between the germline ends. Here the CDR3 reads CASSLGQEGSGYTF. DNA for the CDR3: TGCGCCAGCAGCTTGGGGCAGGAAGGCAGTGGCTACACCTTC.

In its sample, this clone was seen once. V is TRBV28 and J is TRBJ1-5; no clear D gene. The germline gives CDR1 MDHEN, CDR2 SYDVKM. The CDR3 consists of 15 residues. The V gene lost 7 bases and the J gene lost 1 base, with 14 bases spanning the gap. CDR3 amino acids: CASNTASGSNQPQHF. For the CDR3, the DNA is TGTGCCAGCAACACCGCCTCGGGGAGCAATCAGCCCCAGCATTTT.

The gene calls are TRBV7-9 and TRBJ2-5; D possibly corresponds to TRBD2 (5 bases). The germline V and J ends were trimmed by 5 bases and 1 base, with 8 bases remaining between them. This CDR3 contains 13 residues. Germline CDR1 is SEHNR and CDR2 is FQNEAQ (reference sequence). The CDR3 sequence: CASSQDFQETQYF. The DNA of the CDR3 is TGTGCCAGCAGCCAGGACTTCCAAGAGACCCAGTACTTC.

The chain joins TRBV30 to TRBJ2-7; D is ambiguous. Trimming removed 0 bases from V and 12 bases from J, with 15 bases in between. The germline V gene has CDR1 GTSNPN and CDR2 SVGIG (reference sequence). This CDR3 comprises 12 residues. CDR3 in amino acids: CAWSVGVKGRYF. The CDR3 bases are TGTGCCTGGAGTGTGGGTGTAAAGGGCCGGTACTTC.

This clone was picked up many times. The V and J genes are TRBV4-1 and TRBJ1-2; D remains unclear. The CDR3 runs to 15 residues. With 0 bases removed from V and 6 bases from J, the gap between germline ends came to 14 bases. CDR1 MGHRA and CDR2 YSYEKL come from the germline V gene. CDR3 sequence: CASSQDSIRPDGYTF. The CDR3 DNA sequence: TGCGCCAGCAGCCAAGACTCAATTCGGCCTGATGGCTACACCTTC.

V gene TRBV9 combines with J gene TRBJ2-7, with 7 positions matching TRBD2. Trimming removed 3 bases from V and 2 bases from J; junction bases left unmatched: 11. CDR3 length equals 16 residues. The germline V gene has CDR1 SGDLS and CDR2 YYNGEE. The CDR3 bases are TGTGCCAGCAGCGAACCTAGCGGCTCACCTACCTACGAGCAGTACTTC. It translates to CASSEPSGSPTYEQYF.

The chain recombines TRBV5-4 with TRBJ2-7, with D possibly matching TRBD2 (6 bases). CDR3 size: 14 residues. CDR1 and CDR2 from the germline V gene are SGHNT and YYREEE (reference sequence). Trimming took off 2 bases at V and 0 bases at J, with 9 bases between the two ends. CDR3 sequence: CASSLPSASYEQYF. In DNA form, the CDR3 reads TGTGCCAGCAGCTTACCTAGCGCCTCCTACGAGCAGTACTTC.

The gene calls are TRBV21-1 and TRBJ2-7; the table names TRBD1, a call not compared with the DNA. TRBV21-1 represents a pseudogene. CDR3 length: 18 residues. CDR3 sequence reads: CASSNPRRGQLRSYEQYF. As DNA, the CDR3 is TGTGCCAGCAGCAACCCCCGCAGGGGGCAACTCCGCTCCTACGAGCAGTACTTC.

Remarks on this clone: This may be a read error: a much more frequent sequence differs by one nucleotide. This rearrangement joins TRBV4-1 to TRBJ1-1, with 7 bases lining up with TRBD1. V shed 4 bases, J shed 0 bases, and the junction held 2 bases outside the gene matches. Looked up from germline, CDR1 is MGHRA and CDR2 is YSYEKL. This CDR3 spans 14 amino acids. CDR3 DNA: TGCGCCAGCAGCCCGGGACAGCTGAACACTGAAGCTTTCTTT. Translating gives CASSPGQLNTEAFF.

V and J are TRBV18 and TRBJ1-1; unclear D gene. The germline V gene has CDR1 KGHSH and CDR2 LQKENI. The CDR3 sequence is 13 residues long. The V and J ends lost 3 bases and 4 bases respectively, with 9 bases between them. CDR3 DNA sequence: TGTGCCAGCTCACCCGACTCCATCACTGAAGCTTTCTTT. As protein: CASSPDSITEAFF.

This chain joins TRBV28 and TRBJ1-4, with D hard to call. The germline V and J ends were trimmed by 4 bases and 8 bases, with 8 bases remaining between them. This CDR3 has 12 residues. Looked up from germline, CDR1 is MDHEN and CDR2 is SYDVKM. DNA of the CDR3: TGTGCCAGCAGTTCCCAGCAAGAAAAACTGTTTTTT. It is translated as CASSSQQEKLFF.

About this clone: Within the sample, other DNA sequences also encode this same CDR3. The chain links TRBV6-1 to TRBJ2-7; TRBD1 aligns across 7 bases. Germline CDR1 and CDR2: MNHNS and SASEGT. V lost 3 bases to trimming and J lost 4 bases; unmatched junction nucleotides: 3. This CDR3 region has 13 residues. The CDR3 loop is CASSERGPYEQYF. The CDR3 DNA sequence: TGTGCCAGCAGTGAGAGGGGGCCGTACGAGCAGTACTTC.

The V call is TRBV4-2, the J call TRBJ2-7; the D gene is possibly TRBD1 (8 bases). The CDR3 covers 15 residues. Between the trimmed V and J ends, which lost 0 bases and 3 bases, there was a span of 12 bases. Germline values: CDR1 LGHNA, CDR2 YNFKEQ. CDR3 coding DNA: TGTGCCAGCAGCCAAGAACAGGGGGGGTTCTACGAGCAGTACTTC. Translation gives CASSQEQGGFYEQYF.

The gene calls are TRBV5-1 and TRBJ2-7; 9 bases map to TRBD2. Germline V CDR1 and CDR2: SGHRS, YFSETQ. There are 16 residues in the CDR3. V trimming: 3 bases; J trimming: 2 bases; junction bases outside the gene matches: 9. This CDR3 reads CASSYQTSGFPYEQYF. For the CDR3, the DNA is TGCGCCAGCAGCTATCAGACTAGCGGCTTTCCCTACGAGCAGTACTTC.

This clone has a handful of counts. This chain links TRBV28 with TRBJ1-3; the D is unclear. Trimming removed 6 bases at V and 3 bases at J, with 12 bases between. Looked up from germline, CDR1 is MDHEN and CDR2 is SYDVKM. CDR3 size: 14 residues. CDR3 residues: CASSPFGSGNTIYF. As DNA, the CDR3 is TGTGCCAGCAGCCCATTCGGGAGTGGAAACACCATATATTTT.

On this clone: A much larger clone sits a single nucleotide away, making a read error possible. This chain links TRBV11-2 with TRBJ2-3; 7 bases line up with TRBD2. This CDR3 region has 17 residues. V lost 4 bases and J lost 6; bases outside the gene matches: 16. The germline gives CDR1 SGHAT, CDR2 FQNNGV. In nucleotides, the CDR3 is TGTGCCAGCAGCTCCCTACTAACTAGCGAGGGTAGGGATACGCAGTATTTT. Translation: CASSSLLTSEGRDTQYF.

The chain uses TRBV6-5 and TRBJ1-3, with TRBD1 identical over 10 bases. The CDR3 runs 14 residues. The germline CDR1 and CDR2 sequences are MNHEY and SVGAGI. The V segment lost 5 bases and the J segment 8 bases; nucleotides outside the gene matches: 6. This CDR3 reads CASSARDRGYTIYF. As DNA, the CDR3 is TGTGCCAGCAGTGCCCGGGACAGGGGTTACACCATATATTTT.

The rearrangement uses TRBV27 and TRBJ2-3; TRBD2 matches at 8 bases. Germline CDR1 MNHEY, CDR2 SMNVEV (reference sequence). With 3 bases clipped from V and 1 base from J, the junction kept 12 bases outside the gene matches. The CDR3 covers 18 residues. The CDR3 sequence: CASSFKAGAFLGTDTQYF. The CDR3 nucleotides read TGTGCCAGCAGTTTTAAAGCGGGAGCATTCTTGGGCACAGATACGCAGTATTTT.

Note on this clone: A far larger clone lies a single base away; this is likely a read error. The V gene is TRBV7-3, the J gene TRBJ2-5, with no clear D. The length of the CDR3 is 13 residues. V dropped 3 bases and J dropped 0 bases, with 5 bases sitting between them. Germline CDR1 is SGHTA and CDR2 is FQGTGA. CDR3 DNA: TGTGCCAGCAGCTTGGGCTACCAAGAGACCCAGTACTTC. It translates to CASSLGYQETQYF. Complete variable domain (other parts from reference TRBV7-3 and TRBJ2-5): GAGVSQTPSNKVTEKGKYVELRCDPISGHTALYWYRQSLGQGPEFLIYFQGTGAADDSGLPNDRFFAVRPEGSVSTLKIQRTERGDSAVYLCASSLGYQETQYFGPGTRLLVL.